This TCR beta chain came from a study of CXCR3-negative and CXCR3-positive naive CD8 T cells. Study results and limitations: Memory cells differed in TRBV-TRBJ usage, but naive CXCR3-negative and CXCR3-positive cells had similar usage. After cryopreservation, CXCR3 expression dropped partially; most assays used fresh PBMCs. High diversity, comparable across both naive subsets, contrasted with much lower diversity in memory CD8+ cells. Naive cells with CXCR3 showed TRB CDR3s that were more hydrophobic than those in CXCR3-negative naive cells.

As regards this clonotype: Its antigen remains unidentified.

The CDR3 is 15 amino acids. Germline-derived CDR1 and CDR2 are SEHNR and FQNEAQ (reference sequence). Every subset of CD8+ T cells was sorted in triplicate at 300,000 cells each. Preparation of TRB cDNA libraries relied on 5' RACE carrying UMI labels. TCRdb processed the 5' RACE reads again and assigns one entry to each CDR3 protein, with no DNA. Its clone listing holds about 150,000 distinct CDR3 sequences. V gene TRBV7-9 combines with J gene TRBJ2-1; the TCRdb call, TRBD1, lacks DNA for checking. The TCR originated in a human donor in good health. Some clones in this sample may be carry-over from other donors' samples. The material sequenced was naive CXCR3+ CD8+ T cells from blood. The subset is: CD45RO-CCR7+CD27+CD95- naive CD8+ T cells expressing CXCR3 (TNR3+). The CDR3 protein is CASSPQDRGYNEQFF.